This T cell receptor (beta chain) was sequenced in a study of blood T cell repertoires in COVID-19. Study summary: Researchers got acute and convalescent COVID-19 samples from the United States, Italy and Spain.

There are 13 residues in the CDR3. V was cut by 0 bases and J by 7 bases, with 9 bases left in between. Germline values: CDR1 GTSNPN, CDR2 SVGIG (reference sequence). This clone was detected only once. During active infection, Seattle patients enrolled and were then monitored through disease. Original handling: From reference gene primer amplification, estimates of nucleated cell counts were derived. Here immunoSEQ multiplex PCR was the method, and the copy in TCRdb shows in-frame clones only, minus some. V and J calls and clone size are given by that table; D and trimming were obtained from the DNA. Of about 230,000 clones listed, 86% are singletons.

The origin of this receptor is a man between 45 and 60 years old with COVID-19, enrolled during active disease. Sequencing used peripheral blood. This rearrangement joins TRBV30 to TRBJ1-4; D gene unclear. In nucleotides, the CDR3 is TGTGCCTGGAGTGTAGCGGGTCGTGAAAAACTGTTTTTT. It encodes CAWSVAGREKLFF.